The clone carrying this T cell receptor (beta chain) was found many times. This sample stems from a study of kidney transplant recipient with SARS-CoV-2 infection. TCRdb reprocessed the reads with MiXCR, giving one entry per CDR3 protein. The data hold roughly 250,000 distinct CDR3 sequences, with more than 25% observed a single time. The V gene's germline CDR1 is SGHDT and CDR2 YYEEEE. This CDR3 is 16 amino acids long. Losses at the gene ends were 3 bases for V and 8 bases for J; bases not matched to a gene: 14. The material was a blood sample, obtained at baseline and on day 111 from a kidney transplant recipient. The TCR comes from a male patient aged 30 to 39 who had COVID-19 and was a kidney transplant recipient. A share of the T cells may be of graft donor origin. The chain employs TRBV5-6 and TRBJ2-7; 10 bases map to TRBD1. The CDR3 region is CASSWSRTGGTTQQYF. In nucleotides, the CDR3 is TGTGCCAGCAGCTGGTCAAGGACAGGGGGTACTACGCAGCAGTACTTC.